A selection of T cell receptor beta chains follows, all from one sample in a study of T cell responses to AZD1222 COVID-19 vaccine. Data came from immunoSEQ multiplex PCR; TCRdb stores just in-frame clones and leaves some out. The table shows about 110,000 clones, with about 90% occurring only once. The specimen comprised peripheral blood, sampled 28 days after the second AZD1222 dose. The receptor source for this set is an adult who received the AZD1222 COVID-19 vaccine. Both conserved end residues are part of each CDR3. The D gene is left open where the match is weak. Only part of the rows carry a size: once, few, many, or a class if the clone is expanded.

V gene: TRBV18
clone size: -
D gene: -
J gene: TRBJ1-1
CDR3 DNA: TGTGCCAGCTCACCAAGACAGATCTCGAACACTGAAGCTTTCTTT
CDR3 protein: CASSPRQISNTEAFF

V gene: TRBV23-1
clone size: -
D gene: -
J gene: TRBJ1-1
CDR3 DNA: TGCGCCAGCAGCCGGTACATGAACACTGAAGCTTTCTTT
CDR3 protein: CASSRYMNTEAFF

V gene: TRBV11-2
clone size: -
D gene: TRBD1
J gene: TRBJ2-7
CDR3 DNA: TGTGCCAGCAGCCCTGACCTAGGGACAGGTTTGGGGCAGTACTTC
CDR3 protein: CASSPDLGTGLGQYF

V gene: TRBV21-1
clone size: -
D gene: -
J gene: TRBJ2-7
CDR3 DNA: TGTGCCAGCAGCAAAAAATTCGGGGACATTTACGAGCAGTACTTC
CDR3 protein: CASSKKFGDIYEQYF

V gene: TRBV7-2
clone size: -
D gene: TRBD1
J gene: TRBJ1-1
CDR3 DNA: TGTGCCAGCACTCCGGGACAGGCTCCGAGGGGGGAAGCTTTCTTT
CDR3 protein: CASTPGQAPRGEAFF

V gene: TRBV5-4
clone size: -
D gene: TRBD1
J gene: TRBJ1-2
CDR3 DNA: TGTGCCAGCAGCCAAAAATCGACAGGGGATGGGGGCTACACCTTC
CDR3 protein: CASSQKSTGDGGYTF

V gene: TRBV3-1/TRBV3-2
clone size: -
D gene: -
J gene: TRBJ1-2
CDR3 DNA: TGTGCCAGCAGCTCCCGACTTCCGGGAGATGGCTACACCTTC
CDR3 protein: CASSSRLPGDGYTF

V gene: TRBV27
clone size: -
D gene: -
J gene: TRBJ1-2
CDR3 DNA: TGTGCCAGCAGTCCACGGTCTGGGGGAAACGTCTTC
CDR3 protein: CASSPRSGGNVF

V gene: TRBV27
clone size: -
D gene: -
J gene: TRBJ1-1
CDR3 DNA: TGTGCCAGCGCGTCACGGCAATACACTGAAGCTTTCTTT
CDR3 protein: CASASRQYTEAFF

V gene: TRBV7-6
clone size: -
D gene: -
J gene: TRBJ2-3
CDR3 DNA: TGTGCCAGCAGCCAGTCCACAGATACGCAGTATTTT
CDR3 protein: CASSQSTDTQYF

V gene: TRBV7-9
clone size: -
D gene: TRBD1
J gene: TRBJ2-7
CDR3 DNA: TGTGCCAGCAGCTTAGCGTTGCCCCCGATTGGGACAGGGGGTCACGAGCAGTACTTC
CDR3 protein: CASSLALPPIGTGGHEQYF

V gene: TRBV24-1
clone size: -
D gene: TRBD2
J gene: TRBJ2-1
CDR3 DNA: TGTGCCACCAGTGATTCCTTAGCGGGCGGCGGGAATGAGCAGTTCTTC
CDR3 protein: CATSDSLAGGGNEQFF

V gene: TRBV6-5
clone size: -
D gene: -
J gene: TRBJ2-5
CDR3 DNA: TGTGCCAGCAGTTACATGACAGAAGAGACCCAGTACTTC
CDR3 protein: CASSYMTEETQYF

V gene: TRBV18
clone size: -
D gene: -
J gene: TRBJ1-1
CDR3 DNA: TGTGCCAGCTCACCTAGGGTAACTGAAGCTTTCTTT
CDR3 protein: CASSPRVTEAFF

V gene: TRBV28
clone size: -
D gene: TRBD1
J gene: TRBJ1-4
CDR3 DNA: TGTGCCAGCAGTCCCTCCGGGACAGGGCACGAAAAACTGTTTTTT
CDR3 protein: CASSPSGTGHEKLFF

V gene: TRBV19
clone size: -
D gene: TRBD2
J gene: TRBJ2-5
CDR3 DNA: TGTGCCAGTAGTCCCAATGGGCGGGGGGGGCCGGAGACCCAGTACTTC
CDR3 protein: CASSPNGRGGPETQYF

V gene: TRBV28
clone size: -
D gene: TRBD1
J gene: TRBJ1-5
CDR3 DNA: TGTGCCAGCATCGCCGGGGACAGGGGATCTCAGCCCCAGCATTTT
CDR3 protein: CASIAGDRGSQPQHF

V gene: TRBV11-3
clone size: once
D gene: -
J gene: TRBJ2-5
CDR3 DNA: TGTGCCAGCAGCTTAGGAGAGACCCAGTACTTC
CDR3 protein: CASSLGETQYF

V gene: TRBV5-6
clone size: -
D gene: -
J gene: TRBJ1-2
CDR3 DNA: TGTGCCAGCAGCTTTTTACAGGGTAACTATGGCTACACCTTC
CDR3 protein: CASSFLQGNYGYTF